Listed below are T cell receptor beta chains from one sample, sequenced in a study of blood T cells in healthy people across ages. TCRdb processed the 5' RACE reads anew with MiXCR; each CDR3 protein has one entry. The repertoire has around 790,000 distinct CDR3 sequences, 40% to 50% of them found once; the top ten carry around 18%. Sequenced input: blood. The receptors here all came from a man aged 55 to 70 in good health. CDR3s include the opening cysteine and the closing phenylalanine or tryptophan. Fields, in order: D gene, J gene, clone size, V gene, CDR3 protein, CDR3 DNA. A D gene is named only where the DNA matches it firmly. The listing skips clone size in some rows; elsewhere it reads once, few, many or a size class.

D gene: TRBD2
J gene: TRBJ2-1
clone size: NA
V gene: TRBV4-3
CDR3 protein: CASSQGIGGAFGEQFF
CDR3 DNA: TGCGCCAGCAGCCAAGGGATCGGGGGGGCCTTTGGTGAGCAGTTCTTC

D gene: TRBD2
J gene: TRBJ2-3
clone size: once
V gene: TRBV12-3/TRBV12-4
CDR3 protein: CASSRPGGDTQYF
CDR3 DNA: TGTGCCAGCAGCCGCCCCGGGGGGGATACGCAGTATTTT

D gene: TRBD1
J gene: TRBJ1-1
clone size: NA
V gene: TRBV7-2
CDR3 protein: CASSPNRQGIGTEAFF
CDR3 DNA: TGTGCCAGCAGCCCAAACAGACAGGGGATAGGCACTGAAGCTTTCTTT

D gene: NA
J gene: TRBJ2-5
clone size: NA
V gene: TRBV5-1
CDR3 protein: CASSFSGGKTQYF
CDR3 DNA: TGCGCCAGCAGCTTTTCAGGGGGGAAGACCCAGTACTTC

D gene: NA
J gene: TRBJ2-5
clone size: NA
V gene: TRBV4-1
CDR3 protein: CASSQEGPRETRYF
CDR3 DNA: TGCGCCAGCAGCCAAGAAGGCCCACGGGAGACCCGGTACTTC

D gene: NA
J gene: TRBJ2-4
clone size: NA
V gene: TRBV5-5
CDR3 protein: CASSDLSGLLVAKNIQYF
CDR3 DNA: TGTGCCAGCAGCGACCTATCGGGACTTTTAGTAGCCAAAAACATTCAGTACTTC

D gene: NA
J gene: TRBJ1-4
clone size: NA
V gene: TRBV4-1
CDR3 protein: CASRPAGVAYFNENPITTKLFF
CDR3 DNA: TGCGCCAGCAGGCCAGCAGGGGTGGCCTACTTTAATGAAAACCCTATAACGACAAAACTGTTTTTT

D gene: NA
J gene: TRBJ1-2
clone size: NA
V gene: TRBV30
CDR3 protein: CAWRTTGYDGYTF
CDR3 DNA: TGTGCCTGGAGGACAACAGGGTACGACGGCTACACCTTC

D gene: NA
J gene: TRBJ2-1
clone size: NA
V gene: TRBV20-1
CDR3 protein: CSARWQFEQFF
CDR3 DNA: TGCAGTGCTAGGTGGCAGTTTGAGCAGTTCTTC

D gene: NA
J gene: TRBJ1-2
clone size: few
V gene: TRBV7-9
CDR3 protein: CASSPPGYPDGYTF
CDR3 DNA: TGTGCCAGCAGCCCACCGGGTTATCCCGATGGCTACACCTTC

D gene: NA
J gene: TRBJ1-3
clone size: NA
V gene: TRBV7-9
CDR3 protein: CASSLRRDINTIYF
CDR3 DNA: TGTGCCAGCAGCTTACGCCGGGACATCAACACCATATATTTT

D gene: TRBD2
J gene: TRBJ2-1
clone size: NA
V gene: TRBV7-3
CDR3 protein: CASSPRTSGGHYNEQFF
CDR3 DNA: TGTGCCAGCAGCCCGAGGACTAGCGGGGGGCACTACAATGAGCAGTTCTTC

D gene: TRBD1
J gene: TRBJ1-2
clone size: few
V gene: TRBV27
CDR3 protein: CASRLSGTAYGYTF
CDR3 DNA: TGTGCCAGCAGACTCTCCGGGACAGCCTATGGCTACACCTTC

D gene: NA
J gene: TRBJ1-5
clone size: NA
V gene: TRBV4-3
CDR3 protein: CASSQDRAVRHQPQHF
CDR3 DNA: TGCGCCAGCAGCCAAGATAGGGCCGTGCGCCATCAGCCCCAGCATTTT

D gene: TRBD1
J gene: TRBJ1-2
clone size: NA
V gene: TRBV7-9
CDR3 protein: CASSTPGTGDGYTF
CDR3 DNA: TGTGCCAGCAGCACCCCGGGGACAGGGGATGGCTACACCTTC

D gene: TRBD1
J gene: TRBJ2-4
clone size: once
V gene: TRBV6-6
CDR3 protein: CASSTHTGVENIQYF
CDR3 DNA: TGTGCCAGCAGTACCCACACAGGGGTGGAAAACATTCAGTACTTC

D gene: TRBD1
J gene: TRBJ2-7
clone size: few
V gene: TRBV10-3
CDR3 protein: CAISVRDRGSYEQYF
CDR3 DNA: TGTGCCATCAGCGTCCGGGACAGGGGATCTTACGAGCAGTACTTC